The source of this T cell receptor (beta chain) is a study of sequential checkpoint blockade in melanoma. With 5 bases clipped from V and 4 bases from J, the junction kept 6 bases outside the gene matches. The germline V gene has CDR1 MNHEY and CDR2 SVGAGI. CDR3 length: 15 residues. Treatment given: randomized to nivolumab then ipilimumab (arm A) or the reverse (arm B). Live CD3+CD8+ CD19− CD56− cells were sorted from PBMCs. Libraries were prepared by immunoSEQ multiplex PCR; TCRdb keeps only in-frame clonotypes and omits some of them. This repertoire shows roughly 20,000 clones, approximately 82% found once; its top ten account for around 34%.

The clonotype comes from a human donor with melanoma. V gene TRBV6-5 combines with J gene TRBJ2-1; 9 nucleotides agree with TRBD2. Specimen: CD8+ T cells sorted from blood (inferred from file names), collected from a patient given nivolumab and ipilimumab in sequence. The CDR3 DNA reads TGTGCCAGCAGTCCCCTAGCGGGAACATACAATGAGCAGTTCTTC. Protein sequence: CASSPLAGTYNEQFF.